The 13 T cell receptor beta chains given below trace back to one sample, sequenced in a study of OX40 agonist ivuxolimab in advanced cancers. Libraries were prepared by immunoSEQ multiplex PCR; TCRdb keeps only in-frame clonotypes and omits some of them. The table lists tens of thousands of clones, over 65% of them singletons. Here the sequenced sample was CD4+ or CD8+ T cells sorted from blood, taken in a trial of the OX40 agonist ivuxolimab. Receptor source: an adult with an advanced solid tumor such as melanoma, head and neck, liver or kidney cancer.

The table lists this clone with a count of one. The rearrangement joins TRBV19 to TRBJ2-3; maybe TRBD1 (6 bases). The V gene's germline CDR1 is LNHDA and CDR2 SQIVND (reference sequence). V lost 3 bases to trimming and J lost 7 bases, with 17 bases between them. The CDR3 has 15 amino acids. The CDR3 nucleotides are TGTGCCAGTAGTATCCAGGACAGCGATGGGCATACGCAGTATTTT. It is translated as CASSIQDSDGHTQYF.

The chain uses TRBV7-8 and TRBJ2-3; D may match TRBD1 or TRBD2 (5 bases each). Trimming removed 3 bases from V and 4 bases from J, with 17 bases in between. The CDR3 consists of 16 residues. The germline gives CDR1 SGHVS, CDR2 FQNEAQ. CDR3 DNA sequence: TGTGCCAGCAGCTTTGGTTCAGGGTTGGGACCAGATACGCAGTATTTT. This codes for CASSFGSGLGPDTQYF.

V usage is TRBV7-9 and J usage is TRBJ1-4; TRBD1 aligns across 10 bases. CDR3 length: 15 residues. The J segment lost 7 bases and the V segment lost 4 bases, leaving 6 bases of the junction unmatched. Germline V gene data show CDR1 as SEHNR and CDR2 as FQNEAQ (reference sequence). CDR3 bases: TGTGCCAGCAGCTCCCGGACAGGGGGGGGTGAAAAACTGTTTTTT. This gives the protein CASSSRTGGGEKLFF.

The chain employs TRBV6-5 and TRBJ2-7, with D possibly matching TRBD1 (6 bases). V shed 10 bases and J shed 5 bases, with 21 bases lying between them. CDR3 length equals 14 residues. CDR1 is MNHEY and CDR2 is SVGAGI in the germline V gene. In DNA form, the CDR3 reads TGTGCCACTCAAGGGGGAGATGGAATGAACGAGCAGTACTTC. Encoded protein: CATQGGDGMNEQYF.

The rearrangement uses TRBV5-3 and TRBJ2-7; D is ambiguous. TRBV5-3 is an open reading frame whose function is uncertain. Trimming took 0 bases from V and 4 from J, leaving 2 bases between them. The length of the CDR3 is 11 residues. The CDR3 bases are TGTGCCAGAAGCTTGGGTTACGAGCAGTACTTC. This sequence encodes CARSLGYEQYF.

The rearrangement joins TRBV4-1 to TRBJ2-5; D perhaps matches TRBD2 (6 bases). The length of the CDR3 is 15 residues. Germline-derived CDR1 and CDR2 are MGHRA and YSYEKL. V shed 4 bases and J shed 5 bases, with 17 bases lying between them. The CDR3 nucleotides are TGCGCCAGCAGCCTAGCCCTGGCGGGGCCGGAGACCCAGTACTTC. Its translation is CASSLALAGPETQYF.

The table lists this clone with a few counts. This chain's CDR3 is CASSFRTGAPEAFF. Here the CDR3 DNA reads TGTGCCAGCAGCTTTAGGACAGGCGCGCCTGAAGCTTTCTTT. The V gene is TRBV5-6, the J gene TRBJ1-1, with 7 bases lining up with TRBD1. This CDR3 contains 14 residues. Germline CDR1 is SGHDT and CDR2 is YYEEEE. The ends lost 2 bases at V and 6 bases at J; junction bases unmatched: 7.

In this sample, this clone turned up once. The chain uses TRBV6-4 and TRBJ2-1; D uncertain. This CDR3 spans 15 amino acids. Between the trimmed V and J ends, which lost 4 bases and 5 bases, there was a span of 15 bases. Looked up from germline, CDR1 is MRHNA and CDR2 is SNTAGT. This CDR3 reads CASSASQTFHNEQFF. The CDR3 nucleotides read TGTGCCAGCAGTGCTAGTCAGACCTTTCACAATGAGCAGTTCTTC.

The chain has TRBV12-5 and TRBJ1-5; D call uncertain. The CDR3 loop spans 18 amino acids. The germline CDR1 and CDR2 sequences are LGHNT and FRNRAP. Trimming removed 1 base from V and 0 bases from J, with 16 bases in between. The CDR3 region is CASGLASAGTDSNQPQHF. CDR3 coding DNA: TGTGCTAGTGGTTTGGCTTCGGCGGGTACTGATAGCAATCAGCCCCAGCATTTT.

V usage is TRBV9 and J usage is TRBJ2-1, with TRBD1 matching 7 bases. The CDR3 sequence is 15 residues long. The germline CDR1 and CDR2 sequences are SGDLS and YYNGEE. V shed 4 bases, J shed 0 bases, and the junction held 4 bases outside the gene matches. For the CDR3, the DNA is TGTGCCAGCAGCCCATCAGGGGGCTCCTACAATGAGCAGTTCTTC. Translating it yields CASSPSGGSYNEQFF.

J is TRBJ2-1 and V is TRBV19, with D possibly being TRBD2 (6 bases). This CDR3 has 13 residues. V gave up 4 bases and J gave up 9 bases, with 13 bases separating them. Germline CDR1 is LNHDA and CDR2 is SQIVND (reference sequence). CDR3 amino acids: CASSTLAVAEQFF. DNA for the CDR3: TGTGCCAGTAGTACATTAGCGGTAGCTGAGCAGTTCTTC.

V usage is TRBV6-5 and J usage is TRBJ2-4; 9 bases are shared with TRBD1. The CDR3 is 14 residues long. Germline V gives CDR1 MNHEY, CDR2 SVGAGI. With V trimmed by 0 bases and J by 9 bases, 3 bases remained unmatched. Here the CDR3 DNA reads TGTGCCAGCAGTTACTCGGGACAGGGAGGCATTCAGTACTTC. Translating it yields CASSYSGQGGIQYF.

The chain couples TRBV6-5 to TRBJ2-7; no reliable D call. There are 15 residues in the CDR3. V was clipped by 6 bases and J by 1 base, with 16 bases between them. Germline CDR1 and CDR2: MNHEY and SVGAGI. The CDR3 is CASSYHGARSYEQYF. In DNA, the CDR3 is TGTGCCAGCAGCTATCATGGAGCGCGGTCCTACGAGCAGTACTTC.